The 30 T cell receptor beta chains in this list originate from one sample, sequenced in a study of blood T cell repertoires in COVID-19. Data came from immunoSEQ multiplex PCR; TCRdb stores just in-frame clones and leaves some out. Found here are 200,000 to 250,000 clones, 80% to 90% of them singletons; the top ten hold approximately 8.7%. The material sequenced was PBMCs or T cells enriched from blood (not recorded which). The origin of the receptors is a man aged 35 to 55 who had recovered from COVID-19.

The DNA for the CDR3 is TGTGCCAGCAGCTCGGACTTTAACTATGGCTACACCTTC. Translation: CASSSDFNYGYTF. The chain carries TRBV7-9 and TRBJ1-2; no firm D call. V shed 4 bases and J shed 1 base, with 7 bases lying between them. CDR3 length: 13 residues. Germline-derived CDR1 and CDR2 are SEHNR and FQNEAQ (reference sequence).

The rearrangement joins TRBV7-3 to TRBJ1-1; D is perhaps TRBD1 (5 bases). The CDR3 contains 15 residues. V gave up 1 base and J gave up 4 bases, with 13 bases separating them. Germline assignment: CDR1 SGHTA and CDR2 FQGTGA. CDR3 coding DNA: TGTGCCAGCAGCTTAAACGCAGGGCTGGGCACTGAAGCTTTCTTT. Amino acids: CASSLNAGLGTEAFF.

The CDR3 sequence is CAISGGGRTGGVNSPLHF. The CDR3 DNA follows: TGTGCCATCAGTGGCGGGGGAAGGACAGGGGGCGTGAATTCACCCCTCCACTTT. The chain carries TRBV10-3 and TRBJ1-6; 11 nucleotides agree with TRBD1. Germline CDR1 is ENHRY and CDR2 is SYGVKD. The CDR3 has 18 residues. V gave up 4 bases and J gave up 7 bases; unmatched junction bases: 12.

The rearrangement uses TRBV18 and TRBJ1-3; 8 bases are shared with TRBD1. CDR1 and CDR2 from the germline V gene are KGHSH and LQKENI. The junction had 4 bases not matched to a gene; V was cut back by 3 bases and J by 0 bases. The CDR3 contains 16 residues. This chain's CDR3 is CASSPGTGRSGNTIYF. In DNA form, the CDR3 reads TGTGCCAGCTCACCCGGGACAGGTCGCTCTGGAAACACCATATATTTT.

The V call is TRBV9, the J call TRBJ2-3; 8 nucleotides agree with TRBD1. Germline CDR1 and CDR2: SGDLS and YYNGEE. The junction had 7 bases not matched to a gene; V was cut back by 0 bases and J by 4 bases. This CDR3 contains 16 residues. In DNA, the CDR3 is TGTGCCAGCAGCGTAGGAAGGGGGACAGGCTCAGATACGCAGTATTTT. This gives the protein CASSVGRGTGSDTQYF.

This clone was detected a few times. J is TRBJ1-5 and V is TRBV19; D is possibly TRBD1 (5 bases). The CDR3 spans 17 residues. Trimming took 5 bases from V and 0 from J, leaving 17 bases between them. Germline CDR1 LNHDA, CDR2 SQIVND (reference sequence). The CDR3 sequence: CASSQSRSGLSNQPQHF. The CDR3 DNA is TGTGCCAGTAGTCAATCGCGGTCGGGACTTAGCAATCAGCCCCAGCATTTT.

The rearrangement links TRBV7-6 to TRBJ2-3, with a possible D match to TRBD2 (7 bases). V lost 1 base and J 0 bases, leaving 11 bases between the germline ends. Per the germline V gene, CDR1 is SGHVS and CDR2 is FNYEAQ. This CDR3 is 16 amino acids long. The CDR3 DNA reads TGTGCCAGCAGCTTAGGGGCGGGGGCTAGCACAGATACGCAGTATTTT. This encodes CASSLGAGASTDTQYF. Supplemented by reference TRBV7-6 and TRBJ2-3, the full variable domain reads GAGVSQSPRYKVTKRGQDVALRCDPISGHVSLYWYRQALGQGPEFLTYFNYEAQQDKSGLPNDRFSAERPEGSISTLTIQRTEQRDSAMYRCASSLGAGASTDTQYFGPGTRLTVL.

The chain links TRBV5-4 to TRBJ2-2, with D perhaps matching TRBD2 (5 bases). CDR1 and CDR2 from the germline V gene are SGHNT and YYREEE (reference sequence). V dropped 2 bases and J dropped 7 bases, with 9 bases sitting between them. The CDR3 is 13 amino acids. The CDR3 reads CASSFDEGGELFF. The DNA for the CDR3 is TGTGCCAGCAGCTTTGACGAGGGCGGGGAGCTGTTTTTT.

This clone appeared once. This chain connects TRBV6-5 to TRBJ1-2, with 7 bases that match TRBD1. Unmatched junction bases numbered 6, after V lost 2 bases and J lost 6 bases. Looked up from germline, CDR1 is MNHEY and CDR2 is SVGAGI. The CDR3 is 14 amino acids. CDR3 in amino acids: CASSYVQGQNGYTF. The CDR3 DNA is TGTGCCAGCAGTTACGTACAGGGGCAAAATGGCTACACCTTC.

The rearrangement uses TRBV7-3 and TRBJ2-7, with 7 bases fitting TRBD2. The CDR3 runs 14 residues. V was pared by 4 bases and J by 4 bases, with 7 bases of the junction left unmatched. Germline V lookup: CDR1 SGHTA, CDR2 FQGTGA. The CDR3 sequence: CASSSSGVFYEQYF. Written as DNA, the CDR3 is TGTGCCAGCAGCTCGAGCGGGGTTTTTTACGAGCAGTACTTC. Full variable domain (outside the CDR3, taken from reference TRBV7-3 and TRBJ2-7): GAGVSQTPSNKVTEKGKYVELRCDPISGHTALYWYRQSLGQGPEFLIYFQGTGAADDSGLPNDRFFAVRPEGSVSTLKIQRTERGDSAVYLCASSSSGVFYEQYFGPGTRLTVT.

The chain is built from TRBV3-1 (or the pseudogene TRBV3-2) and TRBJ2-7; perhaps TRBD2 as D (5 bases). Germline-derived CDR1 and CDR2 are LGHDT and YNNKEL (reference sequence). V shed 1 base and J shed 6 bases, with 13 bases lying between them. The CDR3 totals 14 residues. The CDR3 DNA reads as TGTGCCAGCAGCCAAGCCGGGAACCTAGGCGAGCAGTACTTC. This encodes CASSQAGNLGEQYF.

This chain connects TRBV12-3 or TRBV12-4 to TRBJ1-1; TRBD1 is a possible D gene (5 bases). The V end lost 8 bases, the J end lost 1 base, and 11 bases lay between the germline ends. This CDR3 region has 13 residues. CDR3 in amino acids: CASGGTANTEAFF. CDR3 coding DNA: TGTGCCAGCGGCGGGACGGCGAACACTGAAGCTTTCTTT.

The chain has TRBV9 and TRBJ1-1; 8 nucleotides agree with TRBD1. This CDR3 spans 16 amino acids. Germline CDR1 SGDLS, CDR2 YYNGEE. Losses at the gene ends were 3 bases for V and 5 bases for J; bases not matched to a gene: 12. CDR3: CASSALTGEDGTEAFF. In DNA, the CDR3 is TGTGCCAGCAGCGCACTGACAGGGGAGGATGGGACTGAAGCTTTCTTT.

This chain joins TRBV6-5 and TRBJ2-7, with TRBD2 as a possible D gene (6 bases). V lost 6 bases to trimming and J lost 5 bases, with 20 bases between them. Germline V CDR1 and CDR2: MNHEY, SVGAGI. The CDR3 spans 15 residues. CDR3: CASRRRGLLGDEQYF. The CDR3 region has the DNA TGTGCCAGCAGAAGACGCGGACTATTAGGGGACGAGCAGTACTTC.

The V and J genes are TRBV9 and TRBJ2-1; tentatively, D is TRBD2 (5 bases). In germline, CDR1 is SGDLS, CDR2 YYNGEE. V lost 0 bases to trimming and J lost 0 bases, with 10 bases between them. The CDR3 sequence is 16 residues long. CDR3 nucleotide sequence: TGTGCCAGCAGCGTAGGTCTAGCAAGCTCCTACAATGAGCAGTTCTTC. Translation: CASSVGLASSYNEQFF. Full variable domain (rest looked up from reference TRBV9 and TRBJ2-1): DSGVTQTPKHLITATGQRVTLRCSPRSGDLSVYWYQQSLDQGLQFLIQYYNGEERAKGNILERFSAQQFPDLHSELNLSSLELGDSALYFCASSVGLASSYNEQFFGPGTRLTVL.

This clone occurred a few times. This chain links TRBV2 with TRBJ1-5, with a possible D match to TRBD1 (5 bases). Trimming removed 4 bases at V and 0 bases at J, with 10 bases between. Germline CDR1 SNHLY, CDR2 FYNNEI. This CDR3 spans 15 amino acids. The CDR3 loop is CASSGTDNSNQPQHF. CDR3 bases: TGTGCCAGCAGTGGGACGGACAATAGCAATCAGCCCCAGCATTTT.

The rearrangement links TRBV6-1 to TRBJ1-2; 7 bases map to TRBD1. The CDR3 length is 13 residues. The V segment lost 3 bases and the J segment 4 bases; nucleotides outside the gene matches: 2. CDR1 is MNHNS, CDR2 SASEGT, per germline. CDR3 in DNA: TGTGCCAGCAGTGACCGACAGGGCTATGGCTACACCTTC. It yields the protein CASSDRQGYGYTF.

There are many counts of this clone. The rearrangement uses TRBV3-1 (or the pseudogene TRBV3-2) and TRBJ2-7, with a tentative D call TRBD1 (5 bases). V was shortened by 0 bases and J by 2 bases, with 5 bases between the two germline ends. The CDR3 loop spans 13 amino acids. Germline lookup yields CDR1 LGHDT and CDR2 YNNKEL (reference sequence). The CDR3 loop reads CASSQEDTYEQYF. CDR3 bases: TGTGCCAGCAGCCAAGAGGACACCTACGAGCAGTACTTC.

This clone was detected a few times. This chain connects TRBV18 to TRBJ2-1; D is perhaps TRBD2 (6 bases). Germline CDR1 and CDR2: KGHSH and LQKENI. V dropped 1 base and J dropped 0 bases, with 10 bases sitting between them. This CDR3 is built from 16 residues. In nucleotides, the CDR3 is TGTGCCAGCTCACCACAGCGGGTCAGCTCCTACAATGAGCAGTTCTTC. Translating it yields CASSPQRVSSYNEQFF.

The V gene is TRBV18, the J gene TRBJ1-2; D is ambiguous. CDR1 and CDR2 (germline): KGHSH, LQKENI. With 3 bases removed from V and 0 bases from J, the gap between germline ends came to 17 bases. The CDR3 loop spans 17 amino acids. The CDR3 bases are TGTGCCAGCTCACCGGGAGGGATTTCAGAACCTAACTATGGCTACACCTTC. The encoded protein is CASSPGGISEPNYGYTF. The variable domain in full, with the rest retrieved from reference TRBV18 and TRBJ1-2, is NAGVMQNPRHLVRRRGQEARLRCSPMKGHSHVYWYRQLPEEGLKFMVYLQKENIIDESGMPKERFSAEFPKEGPSILRIQQVVRGDSAAYFCASSPGGISEPNYGYTFGSGTRLTVV.

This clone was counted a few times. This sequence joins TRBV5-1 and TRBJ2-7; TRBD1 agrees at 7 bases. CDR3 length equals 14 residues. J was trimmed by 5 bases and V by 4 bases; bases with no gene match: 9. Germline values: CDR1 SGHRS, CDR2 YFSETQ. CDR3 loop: CASSISRTGDEQYF. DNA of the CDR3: TGCGCCAGCAGCATTTCCCGGACAGGCGACGAGCAGTACTTC.

The chain's CDR3 is CASSYSSSTFGNTIYF. As DNA, the CDR3 is TGTGCCAGCAGTTACTCTTCCTCGACATTTGGAAACACCATATATTTT. This chain joins TRBV6-5 and TRBJ1-3; D ambiguous. V lost 0 bases and J 3 bases, leaving 12 bases between the germline ends. The CDR3 runs 16 residues. The germline gives CDR1 MNHEY, CDR2 SVGAGI.

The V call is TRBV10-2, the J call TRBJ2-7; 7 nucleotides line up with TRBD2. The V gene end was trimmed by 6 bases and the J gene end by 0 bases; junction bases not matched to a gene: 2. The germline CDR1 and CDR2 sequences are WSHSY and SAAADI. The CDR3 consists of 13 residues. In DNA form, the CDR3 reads TGCGCCAGCAGGGGGGGGAGCTCCTACGAGCAGTACTTC. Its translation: CASRGGSSYEQYF.

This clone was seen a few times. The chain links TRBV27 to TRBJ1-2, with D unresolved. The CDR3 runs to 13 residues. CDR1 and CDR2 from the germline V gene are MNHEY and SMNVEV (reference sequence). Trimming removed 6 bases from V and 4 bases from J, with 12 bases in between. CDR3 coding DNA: TGTGCCAGCAGCCCCAATACGGGCTATGGCTACACCTTC. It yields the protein CASSPNTGYGYTF.

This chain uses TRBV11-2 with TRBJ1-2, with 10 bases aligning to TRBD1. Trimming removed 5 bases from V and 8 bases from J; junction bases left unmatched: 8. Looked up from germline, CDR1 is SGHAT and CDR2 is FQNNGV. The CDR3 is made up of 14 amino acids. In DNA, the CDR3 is TGTGCCAGCAGCGCCAAGACAGGGGGCTTCGGCTACACCTTC. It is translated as CASSAKTGGFGYTF.

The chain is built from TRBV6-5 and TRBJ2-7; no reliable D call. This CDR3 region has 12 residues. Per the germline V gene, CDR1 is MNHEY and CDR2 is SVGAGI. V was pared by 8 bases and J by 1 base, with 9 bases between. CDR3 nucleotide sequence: TGTGCCAGCGCGAGCGATTCCTACGAGCAGTACTTC. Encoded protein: CASASDSYEQYF.

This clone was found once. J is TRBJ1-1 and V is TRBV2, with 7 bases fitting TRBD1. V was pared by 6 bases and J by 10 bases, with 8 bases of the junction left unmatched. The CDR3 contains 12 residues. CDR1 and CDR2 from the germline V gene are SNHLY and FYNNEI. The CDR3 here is CASSLDRAGAFF. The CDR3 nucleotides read TGTGCCAGCAGCCTCGACAGGGCGGGAGCTTTCTTT.

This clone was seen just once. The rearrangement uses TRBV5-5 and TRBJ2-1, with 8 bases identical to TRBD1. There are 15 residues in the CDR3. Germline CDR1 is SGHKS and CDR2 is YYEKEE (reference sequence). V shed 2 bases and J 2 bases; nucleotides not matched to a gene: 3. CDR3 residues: CASSLGQGTYNEQFF. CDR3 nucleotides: TGTGCCAGCAGCTTAGGACAGGGAACCTACAATGAGCAGTTCTTC.

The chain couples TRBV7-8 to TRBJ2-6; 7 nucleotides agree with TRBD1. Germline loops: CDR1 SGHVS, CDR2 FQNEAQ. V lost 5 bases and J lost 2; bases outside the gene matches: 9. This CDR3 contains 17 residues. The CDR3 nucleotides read TGTGCCAGCAGCCCCCGGGACAGTTTGGCTGGGGCCAACGTCCTGACTTTC. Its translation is CASSPRDSLAGANVLTF.

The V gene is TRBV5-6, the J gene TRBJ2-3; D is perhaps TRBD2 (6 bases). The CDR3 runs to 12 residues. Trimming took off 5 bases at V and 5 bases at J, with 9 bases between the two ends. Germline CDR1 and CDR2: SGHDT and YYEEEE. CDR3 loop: CASSWGVDTQYF. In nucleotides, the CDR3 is TGTGCCAGCAGTTGGGGGGTAGATACGCAGTATTTT. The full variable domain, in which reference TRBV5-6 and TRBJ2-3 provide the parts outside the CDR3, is DAGVTQSPTHLIKTRGQQVTLRCSPKSGHDTVSWYQQALGQGPQFIFQYYEEEERQRGNFPDRFSGHQFPNYSSELNVNALLLGDSALYLCASSWGVDTQYFGPGTRLTVL.